These 27 T cell receptor beta chains came from one sample sequenced in a study of T cell repertoires in cytomegalovirus infection. These receptors lack a known antigen. Each CDR3 protein is one row after TCRdb ran MiXCR on the reads. The repertoire consists of roughly 500,000 distinct CDR3 sequences, with approximately 40% occurring once and the leading ten covering around 45%. The sequences come from cultured PBMCs, collected from culture after CMV antigen stimulation. The origin of the receptors is a human donor in good health (CMV status not recorded). Some clones in this sample may be carry-over from other donors' samples.

This clonotype occurred a few times. V usage is TRBV7-9 and J usage is TRBJ2-6; D is uncertain. V lost 4 bases and J lost 0, with 7 bases in between. In germline, CDR1 is SEHNR, CDR2 FQNEAQ (reference sequence). The CDR3 length is 15 residues. This CDR3 is CASSSHYSGANVLTF. CDR3 nucleotides: TGTGCCAGCAGCTCTCATTACTCTGGGGCCAACGTCCTGACTTTC.

The rearrangement uses TRBV19 and TRBJ2-1; TRBD1 aligns across 8 bases. This CDR3 has 15 residues. J gave up 8 bases and V 0 bases, and 6 bases lay outside the gene matches. CDR1 LNHDA and CDR2 SQIVND come from the germline V gene (reference sequence). Here the CDR3 reads CASSIDRTGIDEQFF. The CDR3 DNA sequence: TGTGCCAGTAGTATAGATAGGACAGGGATCGATGAGCAGTTCTTC. The complete variable domain, with remaining parts taken from reference TRBV19 and TRBJ2-1, reads DGGITQSPKYLFRKEGQNVTLSCEQNLNHDAMYWYRQDPGQGLRLIYYSQIVNDFQKGDIAEGYSVSREKKESFPLTVTSAQKNPTAFYLCASSIDRTGIDEQFFGPGTRLTVL.

The V and J genes are TRBV20-1 and TRBJ2-5, with a weak D call TRBD1 (5 bases). This CDR3 spans 13 amino acids. V gave up 7 bases and J gave up 4 bases, with 16 bases separating them. Germline lookup yields CDR1 DFQATT and CDR2 SNEGSKA (reference sequence). The CDR3 reads CSGMKGSRETQYF. CDR3 in DNA: TGCAGTGGAATGAAGGGGTCGAGAGAGACCCAGTACTTC.

This clonotype has at least ten counts. This chain connects TRBV20-1 to TRBJ2-7, with 7 bases that match TRBD1. The germline gives CDR1 DFQATT, CDR2 SNEGSKA (reference sequence). This CDR3 is built from 15 residues. CDR3 residues: CSVGGRVQVSYEQYF. CDR3 in DNA: TGCAGCGTAGGGGGCCGTGTACAGGTCTCCTACGAGCAGTACTTC.

The genes are TRBV5-6 and TRBJ2-7; tentative D call: TRBD1 (5 bases). Germline values: CDR1 SGHDT, CDR2 YYEEEE. V shed 2 bases and J shed 1 base, with 13 bases lying between them. CDR3 length: 15 amino acids. The CDR3 coding sequence is TGTGCCAGCAGCTTAAGGGGCGGATGGTCCTACGAGCAGTACTTC. Protein: CASSLRGGWSYEQYF.

The V gene is TRBV6-6, the J gene TRBJ2-3; no firm D call. Deletions cut 2 bases from V and 0 bases from J, with 18 bases between. CDR1 and CDR2 (germline): MNHNY, SVGAGI (reference sequence). This CDR3 comprises 18 residues. CDR3 sequence (DNA): TGTGCCAGCAGTTACCCAAGGTTACAGACGGCCAGCACAGATACGCAGTATTTT. Translating gives CASSYPRLQTASTDTQYF.

This clonotype was counted between two and nine times. V usage is TRBV12-3 or TRBV12-4 and J usage is TRBJ2-4; no firm D call. The CDR3 has 14 residues. With 5 bases removed from V and 0 bases from J, the gap between germline ends came to 8 bases. The CDR3 loop reads CASSPELAKNIQYF. The CDR3 bases are TGTGCCAGCAGTCCAGAACTAGCCAAAAACATTCAGTACTTC.

This clonotype was observed a single time. CDR3 region: CASRRVLGETQYF. The CDR3 bases are TGTGCCAGCAGGCGAGTCTTAGGGGAGACCCAGTACTTC. The V gene is TRBV11-2, the J gene TRBJ2-5, with D unresolved. CDR3 size: 13 residues. Trimming took off 6 bases at V and 5 bases at J, with 13 bases between the two ends. CDR1 and CDR2 (germline): SGHAT, FQNNGV.

Here the CDR3 reads CASSVVGIQQFF. Written as DNA, the CDR3 is TGTGCCAGCAGTGTGGTTGGAATTCAGCAGTTCTTC. The chain is built from TRBV6-8 and TRBJ2-1; no reliable D call. With 5 bases removed from V and 11 bases from J, the gap between germline ends came to 13 bases. This CDR3 contains 12 residues. Germline V gives CDR1 MNHGY, CDR2 SAAAGT.

The rearrangement joins TRBV25-1 to TRBJ2-5; D uncertain. Germline-derived CDR1 and CDR2 are MGHDK and SYGVNS. Trimming took 3 bases from V and 5 from J, leaving 16 bases between them. The CDR3 contains 15 residues. The CDR3 nucleotides are TGTGCCAGCAGTGATCCGCGGCGGTCCGGGGAGACCCAGTACTTC. It specifies CASSDPRRSGETQYF. Together with reference TRBV25-1 and TRBJ2-5, the CDR3 gives the full variable domain: EADIYQTPRYLVIGTGKKITLECSQTMGHDKMYWYQQDPGMELHLIHYSYGVNSTEKGDLSSESTVSRIRTEHFPLTLESARPSHTSQYLCASSDPRRSGETQYFGPGTRLLVL.

The genes are TRBV11-3 and TRBJ2-7; no reliable D call. CDR1 and CDR2 (germline): SGHNT, YENEEA. The CDR3 extends over 14 amino acids. V was shortened by 3 bases and J by 5 bases, with 14 bases between the two germline ends. As DNA, the CDR3 is TGTGCCAGCAGCTTCGGGTCGCCTCTGGACGAGCAGTACTTC. Translation gives CASSFGSPLDEQYF.

A few counts support this clonotype. The chain links TRBV12-3 or TRBV12-4 to TRBJ2-1, with D hard to call. The CDR3 spans 13 residues. Trimming left V 3 bases short and J 9 bases short, with 12 bases between. Here the CDR3 reads CASSFDVWIEQFF. The CDR3 nucleotides read TGTGCCAGCAGTTTCGACGTTTGGATTGAGCAGTTCTTC.

This clonotype was recorded a few times. This sequence joins TRBV4-1 and TRBJ2-1; possibly TRBD1 for D (6 bases). CDR1 is MGHRA and CDR2 is YSYEKL in the germline V gene. Trimming removed 3 bases at V and 4 bases at J, with 16 bases between. The CDR3 is made up of 16 amino acids. CDR3 protein: CASSQKPGHLYNEQFF. The CDR3 region has the DNA TGCGCCAGCAGCCAGAAACCGGGACACCTTTACAATGAGCAGTTCTTC.

The V call is TRBV7-9, the J call TRBJ1-2; D may be TRBD1 (5 bases). The V end lost 5 bases, the J end lost 10 bases, and 20 bases lay between the germline ends. The length of the CDR3 is 14 residues. Germline-derived CDR1 and CDR2 are SEHNR and FQNEAQ (reference sequence). The chain's CDR3 is CASSLKGRIDDYTF. DNA for the CDR3: TGTGCCAGCAGCCTCAAGGGGAGAATAGATGACTACACCTTC.

This clonotype has a handful of counts. The V gene is TRBV12-3 or TRBV12-4, the J gene TRBJ1-4, with D uncertain. This CDR3 comprises 12 residues. V was clipped by 3 bases and J by 8 bases, with 7 bases between them. This CDR3 reads CASSLRREKLFF. The CDR3, as DNA: TGTGCCAGCAGTTTGCGGAGGGAAAAACTGTTTTTT.

This clonotype has a handful of counts. V and J are TRBV12-3 or TRBV12-4 and TRBJ2-3; 9 bases fit TRBD2. Losses at the gene ends were 5 bases for V and 0 bases for J; bases not matched to a gene: 6. This CDR3 has 16 residues. The CDR3 nucleotides are TGTGCCAGCAGTACCACCGGGACTAGCAGCACAGATACGCAGTATTTT. Its protein product is CASSTTGTSSTDTQYF.

In DNA, the CDR3 is TGTGCCAGCAGCTTAGTTGGGGGAGTGGGCACAGATACGCAGTATTTT. Its translation: CASSLVGGVGTDTQYF. V usage is TRBV11-2 and J usage is TRBJ2-3; either TRBD1 or TRBD2 may supply D (5 bases each). Germline-derived CDR1 and CDR2 are SGHAT and FQNNGV. V lost 1 base and J lost 1, with 12 bases in between. The CDR3 runs 16 residues.

CDR3 nucleotides: TGCAGCGTTGAGTCGAACGCACTTCACAACAATGAGCAGTTCTTC. Its protein is CSVESNALHNNEQFF. This chain joins TRBV29-1 and TRBJ2-1; D call uncertain. CDR3 length equals 15 residues. Germline V CDR1 and CDR2: SQVTM, ANQGSEA. V lost 3 bases and J 5 bases, leaving 17 bases between the germline ends.

This clonotype was counted ten times or more. The chain has TRBV28 and TRBJ1-1; 7 nucleotides align to TRBD1. The germline CDR1 and CDR2 sequences are MDHEN and SYDVKM. The CDR3 totals 14 residues. The V segment lost 6 bases and the J segment 0 bases; nucleotides outside the gene matches: 4. In nucleotides, the CDR3 is TGTGCCAGCAGCAGTACAGGGGTGAACACTGAAGCTTTCTTT. It specifies CASSSTGVNTEAFF. Full variable domain (outside the CDR3, taken from reference TRBV28 and TRBJ1-1): DVKVTQSSRYLVKRTGEKVFLECVQDMDHENMFWYRQDPGLGLRLIYFSYDVKMKEKGDIPEGYSVSREKKERFSLILESASTNQTSMYLCASSSTGVNTEAFFGQGTRLTVV.

The CDR3 DNA follows: TGTGCCAGCAGCTTTAATGACAGGGACACTTCACCCCTCCACTTT. Amino acids: CASSFNDRDTSPLHF. The J gene is TRBJ1-6, the V gene TRBV11-2, with 7 bases lining up with TRBD1. Germline V gives CDR1 SGHAT, CDR2 FQNNGV. CDR3 length: 15 amino acids. The junction had 8 bases not matched to a gene; V was cut back by 3 bases and J by 9 bases.

The chain recombines TRBV12-3 or TRBV12-4 with TRBJ2-1, with 13 bases fitting TRBD2. The CDR3 has 17 amino acids. Trimming at V came to 5 bases and at J to 0 bases, leaving 4 bases not matched to a gene. CDR3 bases: TGTGCCAGCAGTCGGACTAGCGGGGGAAGCTCCTACAATGAGCAGTTCTTC. Protein product: CASSRTSGGSSYNEQFF.

This chain joins TRBV7-4 and TRBJ2-3, with TRBD1 matching 9 bases. The V gene's germline CDR1 is SGHVT and CDR2 SQSDAQ. The CDR3 consists of 17 residues. J was trimmed by 4 bases and V by 0 bases; bases with no gene match: 8. CDR3 sequence (DNA): TGTGCCAGCAGCTTAGCTCTCCGGGACAGGGTCTCAGATACGCAGTATTTT. Its translation is CASSLALRDRVSDTQYF.

The table lists this clonotype with a few counts. V usage is TRBV3-1 and J usage is TRBJ1-5; D unresolved. Germline loops: CDR1 LGHDT, CDR2 YNNKEL (reference sequence). This CDR3 is built from 14 residues. V was trimmed by 0 bases and J by 5 bases, leaving 8 bases between them. The CDR3 sequence: CASSQDIGDQPQHF. The CDR3 bases are TGTGCCAGCAGCCAAGACATCGGAGATCAGCCCCAGCATTTT.

The V and J genes are TRBV12-3 or TRBV12-4 and TRBJ2-3, with D unresolved. The CDR3 loop spans 12 amino acids. The germline V and J ends were trimmed by 5 bases and 6 bases, with 9 bases remaining between them. CDR3 loop: CASSIRRDTQYF. CDR3 DNA sequence: TGTGCCAGCAGTATACGACGGGATACGCAGTATTTT.

This clonotype has only one observation. The V and J genes are TRBV11-2 and TRBJ1-6; no firm D call. V was pared by 6 bases and J by 7 bases, with 16 bases between. The CDR3 consists of 15 residues. Germline assignment: CDR1 SGHAT and CDR2 FQNNGV. The chain's CDR3 is CASRVPGRSNSPLHF. The CDR3 DNA is TGTGCCAGCAGGGTCCCTGGGAGGTCGAATTCACCCCTCCACTTT.

The V and J genes are TRBV6-2 or TRBV6-3 and TRBJ2-2; TRBD2 aligns across 8 bases. The ends lost 5 bases at V and 4 bases at J; junction bases unmatched: 6. CDR1 is MNHEY, CDR2 SVGEGT, per germline. CDR3 length: 15 amino acids. This CDR3 is CASSPVAGGTGELFF. In nucleotides, the CDR3 is TGTGCCAGCAGTCCGGTGGCGGGAGGCACCGGGGAGCTGTTTTTT.

The gene calls are TRBV28 and TRBJ1-5, with no clear D. Germline loops: CDR1 MDHEN, CDR2 SYDVKM. V was pared by 3 bases and J by 2 bases, with 11 bases between. The CDR3 runs 15 residues. CDR3 sequence: CASSFQGSRNQPQHF. The CDR3 bases are TGTGCCAGCAGTTTCCAAGGGTCCCGCAATCAGCCCCAGCATTTT.